The text below deals with one T cell receptor (beta chain). This clonotype has more than one count but fewer than ten. Its antigen is currently not known. No base quality information exists; no much larger clone differs at one position. This sample stems from a study of T cell repertoires in cytomegalovirus infection (dated by TCRdb to between 2018 and 2020). Describing the broader study: Alongside well-studied HLA-B-restricted epitopes, the peptide stimulations were aimed at recently identified HLA-C-restricted CMV epitopes, whose presentation resists viral immunomodulation. Donor HLA type was relevant to the analysis, as public TCR beta signatures indicated carriage of CMV infection together with the matching HLA type.

Overall results and qualifications from the work: Cumulative frequency of public TCR beta family members discriminated carriers of CMV infection plus the relevant HLA type in this cohort and an independent 352-donor cohort. The ex vivo response was dominated by HLA-C-restricted CMV-specific TCR beta clonotypes, which also provided the single most frequent clonotype in two of eight donors.

This specimen's treatment or condition label, per the study, means: in vitro stimulation with specific CMV peptide epitopes to enrich CMV-specific T cells. Reading from cysteine to phenylalanine, the CDR3 counts 11 amino acids. The read is trimmed to its CDR3 DNA, 33 bases read in frame from base 1. The junction carries 12 bases between V and J, which are trimmed by 7 bases and 10 bases respectively. The germline V gene specifies SGHDT as CDR1 and YYEEEE as CDR2. The sequencing machine was an Illumina HiSeq 1500. Clones were called with MiXCR by TCRdb after fastp trimmed the public reads at Q25, and only in-frame beta chains were retained. A single entry per CDR3 protein holds the most common genes and DNA from its merged rows. The sample table contains 360,000 or so distinct CDR3 sequences; only one count was recorded for just under 35% of them. The ten largest clones represent roughly 14% of the sample.

This receptor was taken from a human donor in good health (CMV status not recorded). Some clones in this sample may be carry-over from other donors' samples. The sequenced sample was cultured PBMCs, obtained from culture after CMV antigen stimulation. Rearrangement joined TRBV5-6 to TRBJ2-1; no D gene call is confident. The DNA sequence is TGTGCCAGCCATCTCAACACGGAGCAGTTCTTC. This yields the protein CASHLNTEQFF.